The text below deals with one T cell receptor beta chain. The data originate from a study of shared clonotypes between healthy human individuals. Clones were sequenced by immunoSEQ multiplex PCR, and TCRdb holds only the in-frame ones, with some missing. This sample yields more than 2,000,000 clones, of which around nine tenths are seen a single time; roughly 0.13% belongs to the top ten. The CDR3 consists of 13 residues. CDR1 is SGHTA and CDR2 is FQGNSA in the germline V gene. V was cut by 2 bases and J by 8 bases, with 12 bases left in between. The receptor was derived from a man aged 18-30 years in good health. The rearrangement joins TRBV7-2 to TRBJ1-2, with D perhaps TRBD1 (6 bases). Input material: naive CD4+ T cells sorted from blood. Regarding subset: CD45RA+ positively selected. The CDR3, as DNA: TGTGCCAGCAGCTTACTAAAGGGGGAGGGCTACACCTTC. This encodes CASSLLKGEGYTF. The full variable domain, rest sourced from reference TRBV7-2 and TRBJ1-2, is GAGVSQSPSNKVTEKGKDVELRCDPISGHTALYWYRQSLGQGLEFLIYFQGNSAPDKSGLPSDRFSAERTGGSVSTLTIQRTQQEDSAVYLCASSLLKGEGYTFGSGTRLTVV.